Listed here is a single TCR beta chain. The data were taken from a study of blood T cell repertoires in COVID-19. About the study: The United States, Italy and Spain supplied acute and convalescent COVID-19 samples. PBMCs, B-cell-depleted T cells, or T cells provided the cDNA or gDNA that made up the material.

Germline trimming cut 2 bases from V and 8 bases from J; bases unmatched to any gene: 10. Germline V gene sequence: CDR1 MGHRA, CDR2 YSYEKL. There are 16 residues in the CDR3. Patients at the Seattle site were enrolled during active infection and followed longitudinally. In the source study's methods: Reference gene primer amplification gave estimated nucleated cell counts. The repertoire was sequenced with immunoSEQ multiplex PCR; TCRdb's copy has only in-frame clones and lacks some. V, J and clone size are taken as reported in that table, and D and trimming were inferred from the DNA itself. The sample holds about 180,000 clones, around 83% seen once.

This sequence was found in a woman aged 65 to 85 with COVID-19, enrolled during active disease. Sample: peripheral blood. V gene TRBV4-1 combines with J gene TRBJ2-4; 9 positions agree with TRBD1. This chain's CDR3 is CASSQPSRDREDIQYF. In DNA, the CDR3 is TGCGCCAGCAGCCAACCGTCCCGGGACAGGGAGGACATTCAGTACTTC.